In its sample, the clone carrying this T cell receptor (beta chain) was seen many times. What it binds is not known. In TCRdb, the 5' RACE reads were re-called with MiXCR into one record per CDR3 protein. The repertoire holds nearly 110,000 distinct CDR3 sequences, with 11% as singletons. V lost 7 bases to trimming and J lost 4 bases, with 10 bases between them. CDR3 size: 13 residues. This entry is derived from a study of early T cells in non-severe SARS-CoV-2 infection. General observations from the study: Private and CD4 specificities were missed by VDJdb matching, skewed to anti-spike CD8.

Specimen: whole blood. This clonotype was sampled from an adult who was a healthcare worker with PCR-confirmed SARS-CoV-2 infection or an uninfected control (not recorded which). The gene calls are TRBV12-3 or TRBV12-4 and TRBJ2-2, with D perhaps TRBD2 (5 bases). CDR3 residues: CASTPGFTGELFF. As DNA, the CDR3 is TGTGCCAGCACCCCGGGGTTCACCGGGGAGCTGTTTTTT.